The rows below give T cell receptor beta chains drawn from one sample of a study of CD8+CD57+ T cells in acquired aplastic anemia. MiXCR was run by TCRdb on the reads, yielding one entry per CDR3 protein. This sample has around 200,000 distinct CDR3 sequences, with around 50% found just once. Sequencing was done on a sample of sorted CD4+, CD8+, or CD8+CD57+ T cells (not recorded which) from PBMCs. These TCRs come from a human donor with aplastic anemia. CDR3s include the opening cysteine and the closing phenylalanine or tryptophan. The order of the fields is D gene, clone size, J gene, V gene, CDR3 length, CDR3 protein, CDR3 DNA. A D gene is named only where the DNA matches it firmly. Size tells how often a clone was seen (once, few, many) or the class of an expanded clone, and some rows leave it out.

>TRBD2|NA|TRBJ2-3|TRBV24-1|17
CATSDLSASGGVDTQYF
TGTGCCACCAGTGATTTATCGGCTAGCGGGGGTGTAGATACGCAGTATTTT
>NA|few|TRBJ2-7|TRBV19|15
CASSMRLYLPYEQYF
TGTGCCAGTAGTATGAGGTTGTATCTCCCCTACGAGCAGTACTTC
>NA|NA|TRBJ1-2|TRBV10-3|17
CAISESITGIANYGYTF
TGTGCCATCAGTGAGTCGATTACAGGGATAGCTAACTATGGCTACACCTTC
>NA|many|TRBJ2-3|TRBV5-5|14
CASSHPQGLDTQYF
TGTGCCAGCAGCCATCCTCAGGGTCTCGATACGCAGTATTTT
>TRBD1|few|TRBJ2-7|TRBV27|17
CASSHKQGANKRYEQYF
TGTGCCAGCAGCCACAAACAGGGGGCTAATAAGCGCTACGAGCAGTACTTC
>NA|NA|TRBJ1-1|TRBV24-1|14
CATKDGRRNTEAFF
TGTGCCACCAAGGATGGCAGGAGGAACACTGAAGCTTTCTTT
>TRBD2|once|TRBJ2-7|TRBV5-6|19
CASSGFGTSGSIRRCEQYF
TGTGCCAGCAGCGGCTTCGGGACTAGCGGGAGCATTCGGAGGTGCGAGCAGTACTTC
>NA|many|TRBJ1-5|TRBV20-1|14
CSAPKAGSNQPQHF
TGCAGTGCACCCAAGGCAGGGAGCAATCAGCCCCAGCATTTT
>NA|many|TRBJ2-3|TRBV12-3/TRBV12-4|13
CASSLEPTDTQYF
TGTGCCAGCAGTTTGGAACCGACAGATACGCAGTATTTT
>TRBD2|NA|TRBJ2-2|TRBV25-1|18
CASSPIGTSGANTGELFF
TGTGCCAGCTCACCAATCGGGACTAGCGGGGCGAACACCGGGGAGCTGTTTTTT
>NA|NA|TRBJ1-6|TRBV4-2|17
CASSQNGGVVQPSPLHF
TGTGCCAGCAGCCAAAACGGGGGGGTAGTTCAACCATCACCCCTCCACTTT
>NA|NA|TRBJ1-4|TRBV11-2|17
CASSLGDTGFLGEKLFF
TGTGCCAGCAGCTTAGGGGACACAGGGTTTTTAGGTGAAAAACTGTTTTTT
>NA|NA|TRBJ1-1|TRBV7-2|14
CASSEQTGNTEAFF
TGTGCCAGCAGCGAGCAGACAGGGAACACTGAAGCTTTCTTT
>NA|NA|TRBJ2-7|TRBV20-1|13
CSASTIQPYEQYF
TGCAGTGCTAGCACCATACAGCCCTACGAGCAGTACTTC
>NA|many|TRBJ2-7|TRBV20-1|16
CSAAPRGAISDYEQYF
TGCAGTGCCGCTCCAAGGGGGGCAATTAGTGATTACGAGCAGTACTTC
>NA|NA|TRBJ1-2|TRBV2|11
CASSIKDGYTF
TGTGCCAGCAGTATTAAGGATGGCTACACCTTC